These 31 T cell receptor beta chains came from one sample sequenced in a study of OX40 agonist ivuxolimab in advanced cancers. TCRdb keeps only in-frame clones here, not all; method: immunoSEQ multiplex PCR. The table records tens of thousands of clones, 65% to 90% of them present only once. The material was CD4+ or CD8+ T cells sorted from blood, obtained in a trial of the OX40 agonist ivuxolimab. The receptors stem from an adult with an advanced solid tumor such as melanoma, head and neck, liver or kidney cancer.

V and J are TRBV7-3 and TRBJ2-2, with unresolved D. This CDR3 is 14 amino acids long. The V end was cut by 1 base, the J end by 0 bases, with 3 bases between. In germline, CDR1 is SGHTA, CDR2 FQGTGA. CDR3 in amino acids: CASSLSSNTGELFF. DNA of the CDR3: TGTGCCAGCAGCTTAAGTTCGAACACCGGGGAGCTGTTTTTT.

For the CDR3, the DNA is TGTGCCAGCAGCTACGACTCTAATTCACCCCTCCACTTT. Encoded protein: CASSYDSNSPLHF. The chain uses TRBV5-4 and TRBJ1-6; unclear D gene. The germline V gene has CDR1 SGHNT and CDR2 YYREEE (reference sequence). This CDR3 is built from 13 residues. The V and J ends lost 3 bases and 6 bases respectively, with 7 bases between them.

This clone was recorded a few times. The chain couples TRBV6-5 to TRBJ2-1; D is uncertain. The CDR3 extends over 13 amino acids. The germline V gene has CDR1 MNHEY and CDR2 SVGAGI. Trimming pared 5 bases from V and 8 bases from J, leaving 13 bases between. The CDR3 sequence is CASSGPRVYEQFF. The CDR3 nucleotides are TGTGCCAGCAGTGGACCCAGAGTGTATGAGCAGTTCTTC.

This rearrangement joins TRBV23-1 to TRBJ2-7; 7 nucleotides agree with TRBD2. TRBV23-1 is filed as an ORF, its function uncertain. V dropped 0 bases and J dropped 2; count of bases not matched to a gene: 7. The CDR3 totals 16 residues. In DNA, the CDR3 is TGCGCCAGCAGTCAATCGGGAGGGATTTACCCCTACGAGCAGTACTTC. Translation gives CASSQSGGIYPYEQYF.

This clone was seen more than once but under ten times. The genes are TRBV19 and TRBJ2-1; D is perhaps TRBD1 (6 bases). CDR1 is LNHDA and CDR2 is SQIVND in the germline V gene (reference sequence). The CDR3 has 13 residues. Trimming removed 3 bases from V and 7 bases from J, with 10 bases in between. CDR3 in amino acids: CASSMGAGNEQFF. CDR3 coding DNA: TGTGCCAGTAGTATGGGGGCGGGTAATGAGCAGTTCTTC. The full variable domain, in which reference TRBV19 and TRBJ2-1 provide the parts outside the CDR3, is DGGITQSPKYLFRKEGQNVTLSCEQNLNHDAMYWYRQDPGQGLRLIYYSQIVNDFQKGDIAEGYSVSREKKESFPLTVTSAQKNPTAFYLCASSMGAGNEQFFGPGTRLTVL.

J is TRBJ1-2 and V is TRBV6-1; no reliable D call. Germline V gene sequence: CDR1 MNHNS, CDR2 SASEGT. V was pared by 6 bases and J by 8 bases, with 16 bases between. CDR3 length equals 13 residues. The CDR3 nucleotides are TGTGCCAGCAGCAGGTGGCTCGCCCCGGGCTACACCTTC. Amino acids: CASSRWLAPGYTF.

This chain's CDR3 is CASSVTTATDTQYF. The CDR3 coding sequence is TGTGCCAGCAGCGTCACGACAGCCACAGATACGCAGTATTTT. The chain combines TRBV7-2 with TRBJ2-3; D possibly corresponds to TRBD1 (5 bases). Germline lookup yields CDR1 SGHTA and CDR2 FQGNSA. The CDR3 has 14 amino acids. Trimming left V 5 bases short and J 2 bases short, with 11 bases between. The full variable domain, its missing parts supplied by reference TRBV7-2 and TRBJ2-3, is GAGVSQSPSNKVTEKGKDVELRCDPISGHTALYWYRQSLGQGLEFLIYFQGNSAPDKSGLPSDRFSAERTGGSVSTLTIQRTQQEDSAVYLCASSVTTATDTQYFGPGTRLTVL.

The chain recombines TRBV2 with TRBJ1-2; possible D gene TRBD1, 5 bases. Trimming removed 0 bases from V and 4 bases from J, with 9 bases in between. The CDR3 consists of 14 residues. CDR1 and CDR2 (germline): SNHLY, FYNNEI. This chain's CDR3 is CASSEAGGRYGYTF. The CDR3 DNA reads TGTGCCAGCAGTGAAGCGGGGGGTCGCTATGGCTACACCTTC.

The CDR3 protein is CASSSLVATNEKLFF. CDR3 bases: TGTGCCAGCAGTTCTCTAGTAGCAACTAATGAAAAACTGTTTTTT. The V and J genes are TRBV28 and TRBJ1-4; D call uncertain. The CDR3 has 15 amino acids. The germline V gene has CDR1 MDHEN and CDR2 SYDVKM. Trimming took off 4 bases at V and 0 bases at J, with 9 bases between the two ends.

The V gene is TRBV9, the J gene TRBJ1-6; a weak D match, TRBD1 (5 bases). The CDR3 sequence is 16 residues long. Germline CDR1 and CDR2: SGDLS and YYNGEE. V was trimmed by 4 bases and J by 10 bases, leaving 21 bases between them. CDR3 region: CASSFTVGGRGSPLHF. CDR3 nucleotides: TGTGCCAGCAGCTTCACCGTGGGGGGGAGAGGCTCACCCCTCCACTTT.

The V and J genes are TRBV7-9 and TRBJ2-7; D might be TRBD1 (5 bases). The germline CDR1 and CDR2 sequences are SEHNR and FQNEAQ (reference sequence). Deletions cut 8 bases from V and 0 bases from J, with 8 bases between. CDR3 size: 12 residues. In DNA, the CDR3 is TGTGCCAGCCAGGACACCTCCTACGAGCAGTACTTC. Translation gives CASQDTSYEQYF. The variable domain in full, completed from reference TRBV7-9 and TRBJ2-7, reads DTGVSQNPRHKITKRGQNVTFRCDPISEHNRLYWYRQTLGQGPEFLTYFQNEAQLEKSRLLSDRFSAERPKGSFSTLEIQRTEQGDSAMYLCASQDTSYEQYFGPGTRLTVT.

This chain uses TRBV30 with TRBJ2-1, with D perhaps TRBD2 (6 bases). CDR3 length: 12 residues. From germline, CDR1 is GTSNPN and CDR2 SVGIG (reference sequence). Trimming pared 0 bases from V and 13 bases from J, leaving 13 bases between. CDR3 sequence: CAWSVVRRGQFF. Here the CDR3 DNA reads TGTGCCTGGAGTGTAGTGCGGCGGGGACAGTTCTTC.

This clone is a singleton in its sample. V usage is TRBV15 and J usage is TRBJ2-1; 12 bases fit TRBD2. The germline V gene has CDR1 LNHNV and CDR2 YYDKDF (reference sequence). The trim removed 0 bases at V and 8 bases at J, leaving 8 bases unmatched. The CDR3 covers 17 residues. CDR3 loop: CATSRDFSSGGEHEQFF. CDR3 sequence (DNA): TGTGCCACCAGCAGAGATTTCTCTAGCGGGGGGGAACATGAGCAGTTCTTC.

Here the CDR3 reads CSAQLAGRQETQYF. CDR3 sequence (DNA): TGCAGCGCCCAATTAGCGGGACGCCAAGAGACCCAGTACTTC. The chain employs TRBV29-1 and TRBJ2-5, with 8 positions matching TRBD2. Germline-derived CDR1 and CDR2 are SQVTM and ANQGSEA. This CDR3 contains 14 residues. The junction had 8 bases not matched to a gene; V was cut back by 7 bases and J by 1 base. Supplemented by reference TRBV29-1 and TRBJ2-5, the full variable domain reads SAVISQKPSRDICQRGTSLTIQCQVDSQVTMMFWYRQQPGQSLTLIATANQGSEATYESGFVIDKFPISRPNLTFSTLTVSNMSPEDSSIYLCSAQLAGRQETQYFGPGTRLLVL.

The genes are TRBV19 and TRBJ1-5; D call uncertain. Germline V gene lookup returns CDR1 LNHDA and CDR2 SQIVND (reference sequence). The CDR3 consists of 14 residues. V dropped 0 bases and J dropped 6 bases, with 9 bases sitting between them. For the CDR3, the DNA is TGTGCCAGTAGTATAGACCAGGCGGGTCAGCCCCAGCATTTT. This codes for CASSIDQAGQPQHF.

The rearrangement joins TRBV7-9 to TRBJ1-3; TRBD1 is a possible D gene (5 bases). The germline gives CDR1 SEHNR, CDR2 FQNEAQ (reference sequence). This CDR3 has 13 residues. V shed 9 bases and J shed 4 bases, with 13 bases lying between them. This chain's CDR3 is CASVGGSGNTIYF. The CDR3 coding sequence is TGTGCCAGTGTTGGGGGATCAGGAAACACCATATATTTT.

The chain is built from TRBV5-6 and TRBJ1-2; a weak D match, TRBD1 (6 bases). CDR1 is SGHDT and CDR2 is YYEEEE in the germline V gene. This CDR3 spans 14 amino acids. V dropped 3 bases and J dropped 1 base, with 10 bases sitting between them. CDR3 residues: CASSWAQGNYGYTF. The CDR3 bases are TGTGCCAGCAGCTGGGCACAGGGTAACTATGGCTACACCTTC.

This chain joins TRBV12-5 and TRBJ2-7, with TRBD1 matching over 11 bases. The CDR3 runs 14 residues. The V and J ends lost 6 bases and 5 bases, in that order; junction bases with no gene match: 6. The germline V gene encodes CDR1 LGHNT and CDR2 FRNRAP. CDR3 bases: TGTGCTAGTGGCCCAGGACAGGGGGCCGACGAGCAGTACTTC. Translated, it gives CASGPGQGADEQYF.

The chain couples TRBV19 to TRBJ2-3, with TRBD1 matching over 7 bases. The V gene's germline CDR1 is LNHDA and CDR2 SQIVND (reference sequence). This CDR3 comprises 15 residues. With V trimmed by 4 bases and J by 2 bases, 6 bases remained unmatched. CDR3 DNA sequence: TGTGCCAGTAGTAAAAGGGGACAGCTCACAGATACGCAGTATTTT. Encoded protein: CASSKRGQLTDTQYF. The full variable domain, with the rest looked up from reference TRBV19 and TRBJ2-3, is DGGITQSPKYLFRKEGQNVTLSCEQNLNHDAMYWYRQDPGQGLRLIYYSQIVNDFQKGDIAEGYSVSREKKESFPLTVTSAQKNPTAFYLCASSKRGQLTDTQYFGPGTRLTVL.

The V gene is TRBV18, the J gene TRBJ2-7; 7 nucleotides match TRBD1. The germline CDR1 and CDR2 sequences are KGHSH and LQKENI. This CDR3 has 15 residues. V lost 4 bases, J lost 2 bases, and 8 bases stayed unmatched. The CDR3 reads CASSLSGQATYEQYF. DNA for the CDR3: TGTGCCAGCTCACTTTCAGGACAGGCCACCTACGAGCAGTACTTC.

The chain links TRBV27 to TRBJ2-5, with D uncertain. CDR3 length: 13 residues. Germline V gives CDR1 MNHEY, CDR2 SMNVEV (reference sequence). V was clipped by 7 bases and J by 7 bases, with 16 bases between them. Here the CDR3 DNA reads TGTGCCAGCACCCCAAGTCTTGGCCGGACCCAGTACTTC. It encodes CASTPSLGRTQYF.

This clone was found once. The chain is built from TRBV9 and TRBJ1-2; TRBD1 matches 8 bases. The germline V gene encodes CDR1 SGDLS and CDR2 YYNGEE. With 3 bases clipped from V and 8 bases from J, the junction kept 6 bases outside the gene matches. The CDR3 runs to 13 residues. The CDR3 loop reads CASSDGTGTGYTF. DNA of the CDR3: TGTGCCAGCAGCGACGGGACAGGCACCGGCTACACCTTC.

The gene calls are TRBV10-3 and TRBJ2-1, with 7 bases that match TRBD1. Germline values: CDR1 ENHRY, CDR2 SYGVKD. After removal of 8 bases from V and 7 bases from J, the junction contained 11 bases not matched to a gene. The CDR3 length is 14 residues. The CDR3 DNA follows: TGTGCCATCGGGACGGGACAGACCCCTAATGAGCAGTTCTTC. Translation gives CAIGTGQTPNEQFF.

The chain joins TRBV6-5 to TRBJ2-7; 13 positions match TRBD2. Germline assignment: CDR1 MNHEY and CDR2 SVGAGI. There are 15 residues in the CDR3. V lost 2 bases and J lost 6; bases outside the gene matches: 4. The DNA for the CDR3 is TGTGCCAGCAGTTACACTAGCGGGGGGGCCGCCGAGCAGTACTTC. Translating it yields CASSYTSGGAAEQYF.

The V and J genes are TRBV7-2 and TRBJ1-5; D gene unclear. The CDR3 is made up of 17 amino acids. CDR1 and CDR2 from the germline V gene are SGHTA and FQGNSA. V lost 1 base and J lost 7, with 20 bases in between. The CDR3 is CASSLVSGLSSGQPQHF. The CDR3 nucleotides read TGTGCCAGCAGCTTAGTGTCGGGCCTCTCATCGGGGCAGCCCCAGCATTTT. Full variable domain (remainder filled in from reference TRBV7-2 and TRBJ1-5): GAGVSQSPSNKVTEKGKDVELRCDPISGHTALYWYRQSLGQGLEFLIYFQGNSAPDKSGLPSDRFSAERTGGSVSTLTIQRTQQEDSAVYLCASSLVSGLSSGQPQHFGDGTRLSIL.

The chain couples TRBV5-6 to TRBJ1-2, with 12 bases aligning to TRBD1. Looked up from germline, CDR1 is SGHDT and CDR2 is YYEEEE. The CDR3 extends over 15 amino acids. With V trimmed by 4 bases and J by 7 bases, 8 bases remained unmatched. CDR3 nucleotides: TGTGCCAGCAGCATCCGGGACAGGGGGCTGAGTGGCTACACCTTC. This sequence encodes CASSIRDRGLSGYTF.

The chain couples TRBV30 to TRBJ2-3, with 7 bases lining up with TRBD1. The CDR3 loop spans 14 amino acids. Trimming at V came to 3 bases and at J to 1 base, leaving 4 bases not matched to a gene. Germline CDR1 reads GTSNPN; CDR2 reads SVGIG (reference sequence). The CDR3 region has the DNA TGTGCCTGGAGAGACAGGGTCGGCACAGATACGCAGTATTTT. This gives the protein CAWRDRVGTDTQYF. Using reference TRBV30 and TRBJ2-3 for the parts outside the CDR3, the full variable domain is SQTIHQWPATLVQPVGSPLSLECTVEGTSNPNLYWYRQAAGRGLQLLFYSVGIGQISSEVPQNLSASRPQDRQFILSSKKLLLSDSGFYLCAWRDRVGTDTQYFGPGTRLTVL.

This clone was counted a single time. J is TRBJ2-7 and V is TRBV5-6, with 7 bases lining up with TRBD1. The J segment lost 3 bases and the V segment lost 0 bases, leaving 3 bases of the junction unmatched. Germline-derived CDR1 and CDR2 are SGHDT and YYEEEE. The CDR3 runs 14 residues. CDR3 sequence (DNA): TGTGCCAGCAGCTTGGCAGGGACAGTCTACGAGCAGTACTTC. Encoded protein: CASSLAGTVYEQYF.

The V and J genes are TRBV11-1 and TRBJ2-2; 7 bases line up with TRBD1. With 5 bases clipped from V and 0 bases from J, the junction kept 3 bases outside the gene matches. The CDR3 spans 15 residues. The V gene's germline CDR1 is SGHAT and CDR2 FQDESV (reference sequence). CDR3 amino acids: CASSARGSNTGELFF. In DNA form, the CDR3 reads TGTGCCAGCAGCGCCAGGGGGTCGAACACCGGGGAGCTGTTTTTT.

The chain has TRBV21-1 and TRBJ2-5. TRBV21-1 is a known pseudogene. This CDR3 has 20 residues. The CDR3 loop reads CASSVNLKLPAARARETQYF. Written as DNA, the CDR3 is TGTGCCAGCAGCGTAAATCTCAAGCTTCCGGCAGCTCGGGCGAGAGAGACCCAGTACTTC.

The rearrangement uses TRBV5-4 and TRBJ1-3, with 9 bases matching TRBD1. Unmatched junction bases numbered 11, after V lost 7 bases and J lost 0 bases. The CDR3 contains 17 residues. Germline V gives CDR1 SGHNT, CDR2 YYREEE (reference sequence). CDR3 in amino acids: CASGSGTGPSSGNTIYF. In DNA form, the CDR3 reads TGTGCCAGCGGGTCGGGGACAGGGCCGAGCTCTGGAAACACCATATATTTT.